This T cell receptor beta chain was sequenced during a study of regulatory T cells in long-lasting Graves disease. Study context: For a period under 3 months, newly diagnosed Graves' patients had taken antithyroid drugs. Study-level findings and limits: More public clonotypes were shared by persistent patients (2,741) than by new patients (about 970).

Regarding time point: newly diagnosed GD, antithyroid drugs for less than 3 months. PBMC RNA served as the TCR library source. Blood from the periphery, approximately 9 milliliters in all, was drawn into EDTA tubes. Germline CDR1 reads MNHEY; CDR2 reads SVGEGT. This CDR3 has 15 residues. V shed 4 bases and J 12 bases; nucleotides not matched to a gene: 13. The table lists this clonotype with a few counts. The antigen is undetermined. iRepertoire HTBI primers and Arm-PCR of CDR3 regions built TCR beta libraries. In the original workflow: The samples included roughly 61 TRBV and 14 TRBJ segments. Each CDR3 protein is one row after TCRdb ran MiXCR on the multiplex PCR reads. These V and J calls are TCRdb output, not the study's own analysis. The sample comprises roughly 530,000 distinct CDR3 sequences, about 15% of which are singletons, and just under 25% rests with the top ten. These same records also appear under a second study, on T cells in Graves' hyperthyroidism and ophthalmopathy.

The material sequenced was peripheral blood mononuclear cells (PBMCs), taken at new diagnosis, from a patient treated with antithyroid drugs. The source is a woman aged 35-60 years with Graves disease. The chain has TRBV6-2 or TRBV6-3 and TRBJ1-5; 9 nucleotides agree with TRBD1. CDR3 nucleotide sequence: TGTGCCAGCAGTTTCTCAGGGACAGGGATAAAGGACCAGCATTTT. Its protein product is CASSFSGTGIKDQHF.